This T cell receptor (beta chain) was sequenced during a study of T cell changes during pregnancy in multiple sclerosis (dated by TCRdb to about 2019). Turning to the overall study: Changes in the T cell repertoire over the course of pregnancy were examined in this study in women with multiple sclerosis.

Comments on this clone: This receptor's antigen is unknown. No much larger clone exists at a distance of one base, and base qualities are not known.

Library construction relied on the immunoSEQ multiplex PCR assay. TCRdb took over this immuneACCESS table, retaining in-frame rearrangements with V and J assigned. Such tables are incomplete; in checked studies, under half of the missing clones stem from an unresolved V gene, and the remainder is unexplained. Counted in this sample were over 90,000 clones; 90% of them appeared once. Of the sample, about 0.75% falls within the top ten clones. The CDR3 holds 14 amino acids from the cysteine to the phenylalanine. Only the CDR3 portion is preserved as DNA: 42 bases, with reading frame beginning at the first base. Via the germline V gene, CDR1 is ENHRY and CDR2 SYGVKD. Deletion took 7 bases off V and 1 base off J, with a span of 11 bases between the germline ends.

The sample consisted of peripheral blood, taken in the second trimester of pregnancy. This receptor was taken from a female donor in good health, enrolled as a control in a pregnancy study. The chain links TRBV10-3 with TRBJ2-1; the D gene is unclear. In nucleotides, the sequence is TGTGCCATCACTCTCGGTTTTTCCTACAATGAGCAGTTCTTC. Its translation is CAITLGFSYNEQFF.